This T cell receptor beta chain was captured by sequencing in a study of T cell clonality in common variable immunodeficiency. Notes on the study in general: Links between repertoire features and CVID complications were heterogeneity-limited.

The ends lost 4 bases at V and 2 bases at J; junction bases unmatched: 4. Germline CDR1 reads DFQATT; CDR2 reads SNEGSKA (reference sequence). The CDR3 loop spans 17 amino acids. At least ten counts were recorded for this clone. Its antigen is undetermined. The observed sequence ends 3 residues before the CDR3 terminus, with the missing tail filled in from the germline J gene. Sequencing used immunoSEQ multiplex PCR; TCRdb keeps in-frame clones, though not all of them. The sample has more than 65,000 clones, none seen only once. V gene TRBV20-1 combines with J gene TRBJ2-6; 14 bases line up with TRBD2. The sample comprised peripheral blood mononuclear cells. The TCR was taken from a person aged 18-70 years in good health. CDR3: CSAISTSGRAGANVLTF. The CDR3 bases that were read are TGCAGTGCTATCTCGACTAGCGGGAGGGCTGGGGCCAACGTC.